The rows below give T cell receptor beta chains drawn from one sample of a study of T cells in Graves' hyperthyroidism and ophthalmopathy. TCRdb reprocessed the multiplex PCR reads with MiXCR, giving one entry per CDR3 protein. The data show under 70,000 distinct CDR3 sequences, about 50% seen once. The sequenced sample was blood. These receptors all come from a woman aged 60-70 years with Graves' ophthalmopathy. Each CDR3 is given with its conserved first and last residue. The D gene is left open where the match is weak. The size entry is marked missing in some rows and otherwise reads once, few, many or a size class.

d_call,j_call,v_call,clone_size,cdr3_nt,cdr3_aa
NA,TRBJ2-1,TRBV7-9,NA,TGTGCCAGCAGGCCAGGGACGGATGAGCAGTTCTTC,CASRPGTDEQFF
TRBD1,TRBJ1-5,TRBV20-1,many,TGCAGTGCTGAAACGAGGACAGGCGGCAATCAGCCCCAGCATTTT,CSAETRTGGNQPQHF
NA,TRBJ1-1,TRBV29-1,medium-sized,TGCAGCGTCCCGGGCCCAGGAGGGAACACTGAAGCTTTCTTT,CSVPGPGGNTEAFF
TRBD1,TRBJ1-2,TRBV10-3,medium-sized,TGTGCCATCAGGGGGACAGATGGCTACACCTTC,CAIRGTDGYTF
TRBD1,TRBJ1-2,TRBV11-2,NA,TGTGCCAGCAGCTTGACAGGGATCTATGGCTACACCTTC,CASSLTGIYGYTF
NA,TRBJ1-2,TRBV19,medium-sized,TGTGCCAGTAGTGGAACAGGGAAGTATGGCTACACCTTC,CASSGTGKYGYTF
TRBD2,TRBJ2-5,TRBV6-4,NA,TGTGCCAGCAGTGGCGCGGGGGGTGGAGAGACCCAGTACTTC,CASSGAGGGETQYF
NA,TRBJ2-5,TRBV2,once,TGTGCCAGCACGGGGGCGGGATCGTCTGCAGAGACCCAGTACTTC,CASTGAGSSAETQYF
NA,TRBJ2-6,TRBV7-9,NA,TGTGCCAGCAGCTCGAGACAGTTAGTCACTGGGGCCAACGTCCTGACTTTC,CASSSRQLVTGANVLTF
TRBD1,TRBJ1-2,TRBV27,many,TGTGCCAGCAGTTTCCCCGGGACAGATTATGGCTACACCTTC,CASSFPGTDYGYTF
NA,TRBJ2-1,TRBV7-6,NA,TGTGCCAGCAGCTTAGCAAAGAATGAGCAGTTCTTC,CASSLAKNEQFF
NA,TRBJ2-6,TRBV9,NA,TGTGCCAGCAGCTTAAGGGGACTAGGGACAGTTCTCTCTGGGGCCAACGTCCTGACTTTC,CASSLRGLGTVLSGANVLTF
TRBD1,TRBJ2-3,TRBV10-2,NA,TGTGCCAGCAGTGAGGCGGGACAGGGGACAGAAGCGCAGTATTTT,CASSEAGQGTEAQYF
TRBD2,TRBJ2-3,TRBV12-3/TRBV12-4,NA,TGTGCCAGCAACCCTCGGGGGGGCTATACAACGCAGTATTTT,CASNPRGGYTTQYF
TRBD1,TRBJ2-7,TRBV20-1,NA,TGCAGTGCTACCCGGACAGGGTTGGACGAGCAGTACTTC,CSATRTGLDEQYF
TRBD1,TRBJ2-1,TRBV6-6,many,TGTGCCAGCAATGGACAGGGAATCAATGAGCAGTTCTTC,CASNGQGINEQFF
TRBD1,TRBJ2-5,TRBV4-1,many,TGCGCCAGCAGCCCGAGGACAGGGGGCTACGAGACCCAGTACTTC,CASSPRTGGYETQYF
TRBD2,TRBJ2-5,TRBV19,NA,TGTGCCACCAAGTCGGGACTAGGGGTAAGCGGAGAGACCCAGTACTTC,CATKSGLGVSGETQYF
NA,TRBJ1-1,TRBV20-1,NA,TGCAGTGCTCACCTGACTAAGGGACTAGCGGGACCAGGAGCTTTCTTT,CSAHLTKGLAGPGAFF
NA,TRBJ1-2,TRBV7-3,NA,TGTGCCAGCAGCCCAATGGGAGGCTATGGCTACACCTTC,CASSPMGGYGYTF
NA,TRBJ2-3,TRBV5-6,NA,TGTGCCAGCAGCCCGACAGGTTCCCGCACAGATACGCAGTATTTT,CASSPTGSRTDTQYF
NA,TRBJ2-5,TRBV10-2,many,TGCGCCAGCAGTGGCACCCTGGAAGGTTGGGAGACCCAGTACTTC,CASSGTLEGWETQYF
TRBD2,TRBJ2-5,TRBV11-2,NA,TGTGCCAGCAGCTTAGGACTAGCGGGAACAAGATGGTACTTC,CASSLGLAGTRWYF
TRBD1,TRBJ2-3,TRBV7-2,NA,TGTGCCGGCAGCCCGTCGACAGGGCCAGATACGCTGTATTTT,CAGSPSTGPDTLYF
NA,TRBJ1-6,TRBV7-9,NA,TGTGCCAGCGGGACGAAACACGGTTCACCCCTCCACTTT,CASGTKHGSPLHF
NA,TRBJ1-1,TRBV6-2/TRBV6-3,many,TGTGCCAGCAGTCGATCTGCAGGGCTCACTGAAGCTTTCTTT,CASSRSAGLTEAFF
NA,TRBJ2-5,TRBV12-3/TRBV12-4,many,TGTGCCAGCAGTTTGGGGTTAGGGGAGACCCAGTACTTC,CASSLGLGETQYF
TRBD2,TRBJ2-7,TRBV7-9,NA,TGTGCCAGCAGCCATGGACTAGCGTGGGGATACTACGAGCAGTACTTC,CASSHGLAWGYYEQYF
NA,TRBJ2-1,TRBV2,NA,TGTGCCAGCACGGGGGACAATGAGCAGTTCTTC,CASTGDNEQFF
NA,TRBJ1-4,TRBV10-1,medium-sized,TGCGCCAGCACCCCGAAGTGTGAAAAACTGTTTTTT,CASTPKCEKLFF
NA,TRBJ2-5,TRBV12-3/TRBV12-4,many,TGTGCCAGCAGTTTGCGTACGCCTGCCACCCAGTACTTC,CASSLRTPATQYF
TRBD1,TRBJ1-4,TRBV2,many,TGTGCCGGAAACCGGGACAGAGGAGAAAAACTGTTTTTT,CAGNRDRGEKLFF
NA,TRBJ1-2,TRBV24-1,medium-sized,TGTGCCACCAGTGACTCAGACGATGGCTACACCTTC,CATSDSDDGYTF